Each of the 24 T cell receptor beta chains below was sequenced from the same sample in a study of CD8 T cells in Susac syndrome. RNA amounts of 0.5 to 1 ug underwent reverse transcription with random hexamers. From the immunoSEQ multiplex PCR reads, TCRdb called clonotypes with MiXCR, one entry per CDR3 protein. The profile shows hundreds of thousands of distinct CDR3 sequences, 85% of them singletons. The sequenced sample was CD8+ T cells from PBMCs. The receptor source for this set is a human donor with multiple sclerosis.

The V and J genes are TRBV15 and TRBJ1-2; 9 bases align to TRBD1. This CDR3 region has 14 residues. Germline CDR1 LNHNV, CDR2 YYDKDF (reference sequence). The ends lost 3 bases at V and 6 bases at J; junction bases unmatched: 5. For the CDR3, the DNA is TGTGCCACCAGCAGCCGGGACAGGGTCCATGGCTACACCTTC. Its protein product is CATSSRDRVHGYTF.

This chain uses TRBV29-1 with TRBJ2-1; 9 bases fit TRBD2. CDR1 and CDR2 (germline): SQVTM, ANQGSEA. The CDR3 has 13 residues. J lost 5 bases, V lost 7 bases, and 6 bases had no gene match. The CDR3 region has the DNA TGCAGCGCTGCTAGCGGGATACACAATGAGCAGTTCTTC. This encodes CSAASGIHNEQFF.

This clonotype has more than one count but fewer than ten. This rearrangement joins TRBV28 to TRBJ2-1; 11 bases fit TRBD2. The V gene's germline CDR1 is MDHEN and CDR2 SYDVKM. CDR3 length equals 15 residues. Trimming took 3 bases from V and 4 from J; bases not matched to a gene: 2. The CDR3 bases are TGTGCCAGCAGTTTTGGGACTAGCGGTTACAATGAGCAGTTCTTC. Its protein product is CASSFGTSGYNEQFF.

This clonotype was observed a few times. This chain connects TRBV12-3 or TRBV12-4 to TRBJ2-7, with D unresolved. The CDR3 runs 17 residues. Trimming took off 4 bases at V and 2 bases at J, with 21 bases between the two ends. The CDR3 is CASSSTSTPSGPYEQYF. The CDR3 nucleotides are TGTGCCAGCAGTTCCACATCGACTCCCTCGGGCCCCTACGAGCAGTACTTC.

A single count supports this clonotype. The chain uses TRBV2 and TRBJ1-2; D ambiguous. The CDR3 has 13 residues. Trimming shortened V by 6 bases and J by 6 bases, and 14 bases separated the two germline ends. CDR1 and CDR2 from the germline V gene are SNHLY and FYNNEI. CDR3 protein: CASSGRVSNGYTF. The CDR3 DNA is TGTGCCAGCAGCGGCCGGGTGTCAAATGGCTACACCTTC.

V is TRBV9 and J is TRBJ1-1; D unresolved. This CDR3 region has 13 residues. Looked up from germline, CDR1 is SGDLS and CDR2 is YYNGEE. The germline V and J ends were trimmed by 0 bases and 1 base, with 4 bases remaining between them. This chain's CDR3 is CASSVDRNTEAFF. The CDR3 nucleotides are TGTGCCAGCAGCGTAGACCGGAACACTGAAGCTTTCTTT.

V and J are TRBV27 and TRBJ1-1; tentative D call: TRBD1 (5 bases). Trimming took off 1 base at V and 5 bases at J, with 11 bases between the two ends. The CDR3 totals 14 residues. The germline gives CDR1 MNHEY, CDR2 SMNVEV (reference sequence). The CDR3 coding sequence is TGTGCCAGCAGTTTATTCCCGGGGGGAACTGAAGCTTTCTTT. Translation gives CASSLFPGGTEAFF.

The rearrangement uses TRBV12-3 or TRBV12-4 and TRBJ2-7; 8 bases agree with TRBD1. V trimming: 3 bases; J trimming: 5 bases; junction bases outside the gene matches: 6. The length of the CDR3 is 14 residues. In DNA form, the CDR3 reads TGTGCCAGCAGTTTTCGACAGGGGCTGGACGAGCAGTACTTC. Protein: CASSFRQGLDEQYF.

The chain combines TRBV7-9 with TRBJ1-1; maybe TRBD1 (5 bases). V lost 2 bases, J lost 3 bases, and 25 bases lay in between. CDR1 SEHNR and CDR2 FQNEAQ come from the germline V gene (reference sequence). This CDR3 region has 19 residues. CDR3 residues: CASSLWGYRRHTRYTEAFF. Here the CDR3 DNA reads TGTGCCAGCAGCTTATGGGGCTACCGGCGCCACACAAGGTACACTGAAGCTTTCTTT.

The chain links TRBV13 to TRBJ1-2; D not resolved. Looked up from germline, CDR1 is PRHDT and CDR2 is FYEKMQ (reference sequence). The V gene lost 4 bases and the J gene lost 4 bases, with 19 bases spanning the gap. This CDR3 is built from 16 residues. CDR3 protein: CASSSTSGPKSYGYTF. Written as DNA, the CDR3 is TGTGCCAGCAGCTCGACCTCCGGGCCAAAATCCTATGGCTACACCTTC. Based on the CDR3 plus reference TRBV13 and TRBJ1-2, the full variable domain is AAGVIQSPRHLIKEKRETATLKCYPIPRHDTVYWYQQGPGQDPQFLISFYEKMQSDKGSIPDRFSAQQFSDYHSELNMSSLELGDSALYFCASSSTSGPKSYGYTFGSGTRLTVV.

V is TRBV7-8 and J is TRBJ2-6; D ambiguous. This CDR3 has 15 amino acids. Trimming shortened V by 7 bases and J by 0 bases, and 10 bases separated the two germline ends. CDR1 and CDR2 from the germline V gene are SGHVS and FQNEAQ. CDR3 DNA sequence: TGTGCCAGCATCCACGACCCCTCTGGGGCCAACGTCCTGACTTTC. Its translation: CASIHDPSGANVLTF.

V and J are TRBV20-1 and TRBJ2-7; D remains unclear. V dropped 0 bases and J dropped 5 bases, with 11 bases sitting between them. The germline CDR1 and CDR2 sequences are DFQATT and SNEGSKA (reference sequence). The CDR3 runs 13 residues. The CDR3 bases are TGCAGTGCTAGAGATTTCCGTATCCACGAGCAGTACTTC. Translating it yields CSARDFRIHEQYF.

This clonotype was found once. The chain joins TRBV28 to TRBJ2-7; either TRBD1 or TRBD2 may fit D (6 bases each). Per the germline V gene, CDR1 is MDHEN and CDR2 is SYDVKM. Between the trimmed V and J ends, which lost 6 bases and 3 bases, there was a span of 15 bases. The CDR3 loop spans 14 amino acids. Written as DNA, the CDR3 is TGTGCCAGCAGCCGGAGGGGGGACAACTACGAGCAGTACTTC. This codes for CASSRRGDNYEQYF.

The CDR3 here is CASSLRQGRREQFF. The CDR3 nucleotides read TGCGCCAGCAGCCTGAGACAGGGTCGGCGAGAGCAGTTCTTC. This chain links TRBV23-1 with TRBJ2-1, with 7 bases that match TRBD1. TRBV23-1 is classed as an ORF, of uncertain function. The junction had 12 bases not matched to a gene; V was cut back by 6 bases and J by 10 bases. The CDR3 loop spans 14 amino acids.

This chain connects TRBV11-2 to TRBJ2-2; 13 nucleotides line up with TRBD2. Per the germline V gene, CDR1 is SGHAT and CDR2 is FQNNGV. J was trimmed by 7 bases and V by 8 bases; bases with no gene match: 4. The CDR3 is 14 amino acids. As DNA, the CDR3 is TGTGCCAGCGGACTAGCGGGAGCTCGCGGGGAGCTGTTTTTT. It translates to CASGLAGARGELFF. Combining the CDR3 with reference TRBV11-2 and TRBJ2-2 gives the whole variable domain EAGVAQSPRYKIIEKRQSVAFWCNPISGHATLYWYQQILGQGPKLLIQFQNNGVVDDSQLPKDRFSAERLKGVDSTLKIQPAKLEDSAVYLCASGLAGARGELFFGEGSRLTVL.

The chain links TRBV20-1 to TRBJ2-5, with D maybe TRBD1 (5 bases). Deletions cut 3 bases from V and 5 bases from J, with 19 bases between. Germline V gene lookup returns CDR1 DFQATT and CDR2 SNEGSKA (reference sequence). This CDR3 spans 15 amino acids. The CDR3 region has the DNA TGCAGTGCTAGGACTGATGGTAGGGGTCAGGAGACCCAGTACTTC. Residues: CSARTDGRGQETQYF.

The J gene is TRBJ2-7, the V gene TRBV27; D unresolved. The CDR3 is made up of 11 amino acids. Looked up from germline, CDR1 is MNHEY and CDR2 is SMNVEV (reference sequence). Trimming took off 4 bases at V and 8 bases at J, with 9 bases between the two ends. In DNA, the CDR3 is TGTGCCAGCAGTTCCCATGGGAAGCAGTACTTC. Its protein product is CASSSHGKQYF.

The chain employs TRBV28 and TRBJ2-7; TRBD1 or TRBD2 may be the D gene (5 bases each). The CDR3 has 17 residues. Germline CDR1 is MDHEN and CDR2 is SYDVKM. Trimming pared 5 bases from V and 6 bases from J, leaving 26 bases between. The CDR3 DNA reads TGTGCCAGCAGTACCACAACGGGACCCTCAAGTCTTGCCGAGCAGTACTTC. This gives the protein CASSTTTGPSSLAEQYF.

The CDR3 loop is CSVERDQPYEQYF. In DNA, the CDR3 is TGCAGCGTTGAAAGGGATCAACCCTACGAGCAGTACTTC. The chain couples TRBV29-1 to TRBJ2-7; no definite D call. Trimming stripped 2 bases from V and 2 bases from J, with 10 bases between. The germline CDR1 and CDR2 sequences are SQVTM and ANQGSEA. The CDR3 is 13 residues long.

This clonotype was detected a few times. The chain joins TRBV27 to TRBJ2-4; possibly TRBD2 for D (7 bases). V gave up 6 bases and J gave up 8 bases, with 23 bases separating them. There are 16 residues in the CDR3. Germline loops: CDR1 MNHEY, CDR2 SMNVEV (reference sequence). The DNA for the CDR3 is TGTGCCAGCAGGTACAGGGCGGGAGTTCCTATAGACATTCAGTACTTC. Its protein product is CASRYRAGVPIDIQYF.

The chain combines TRBV6-6 with TRBJ2-4, with TRBD1 as a possible D gene (6 bases). Germline lookup yields CDR1 MNHNY and CDR2 SVGAGI (reference sequence). This CDR3 region has 14 residues. The V and J ends lost 7 bases and 8 bases respectively, with 18 bases between them. For the CDR3, the DNA is TGTGCCAGCAACCAAGTTCTGGGGGCGGACATTCAGTACTTC. It yields the protein CASNQVLGADIQYF.

In DNA, the CDR3 is TGTGCCAGCAGCCCCGGGACAGGGGACGGGCAGTACTTC. It translates to CASSPGTGDGQYF. The chain carries TRBV27 and TRBJ2-7; 10 bases agree with TRBD1. The ends lost 6 bases at V and 9 bases at J; junction bases unmatched: 8. CDR3 size: 13 residues. Germline V gene data show CDR1 as MNHEY and CDR2 as SMNVEV (reference sequence).

This chain joins TRBV28 and TRBJ2-5, with TRBD1 as a possible D gene (6 bases). Deletions cut 2 bases from V and 1 base from J, with 14 bases between. The CDR3 totals 16 residues. Germline values: CDR1 MDHEN, CDR2 SYDVKM. CDR3 sequence (DNA): TGTGCCAGCAGTTTAGGGGGAGAGGGGGTCCAAGAGACCCAGTACTTC. Amino acids: CASSLGGEGVQETQYF.

The chain employs TRBV19 and TRBJ2-7; maybe TRBD2 (6 bases). This CDR3 is 13 amino acids long. Germline-derived CDR1 and CDR2 are LNHDA and SQIVND (reference sequence). V gave up 2 bases and J gave up 7 bases, with 12 bases separating them. CDR3 protein: CASSINPAGEQYF. The CDR3 DNA reads as TGTGCCAGTAGTATAAACCCCGCGGGAGAGCAGTACTTC.